A selection of T cell receptor beta chains follows, all from one sample in a study of human T cells and chemical hapten exposure. TCRdb processed the RACE reads anew with MiXCR; each CDR3 protein has one entry. The table shows fewer than 60,000 distinct CDR3 sequences, with approximately 9.1% occurring only once. The sample here was whole blood, taken in connection with sensitization to the hapten diphenylcyclopropenone (DPC). The receptors stem from a woman in her forties or fifties with alopecia areata. Some clones in this sample may be carry-over from other donors' samples. Each CDR3 is given with its conserved first and last residue. The D gene is left open where the match is weak. Where a row states a size, it is once, few, many or the class of an expanded clone; other rows omit it.

clone size	V gene	J gene	D gene	CDR3 DNA	CDR3 protein
.	TRBV3-1	TRBJ2-3	TRBD2	TGTGCCAGCAGACCAGCTAAAGGACTAGCGGGATCGGTAGATACGCAGTATTTT	CASRPAKGLAGSVDTQYF
many	TRBV12-3/TRBV12-4	TRBJ2-7	.	TGTGCCAGCAGTTTAGAAATCGGACTAGGGGGGACCTACGAGCAGTACTTC	CASSLEIGLGGTYEQYF
many	TRBV11-2	TRBJ2-5	.	TGTGCCACCACAAGCGGAGAGACCCAGTACTTC	CATTSGETQYF
.	TRBV3-1	TRBJ2-3	.	TGTGCCAGCAGCCAAGAGGCAGGGACCCCAGATACGCAGTATTTT	CASSQEAGTPDTQYF
many	TRBV7-2	TRBJ1-2	.	TGTGCCAGCAGCTTACTGAACAACTTGGGTGGCTACACCTTC	CASSLLNNLGGYTF
many	TRBV5-4	TRBJ1-1	.	TGTGCCAGCAGCTCCGGGCTATTGAACACTGAAGCTTTCTTT	CASSSGLLNTEAFF
many	TRBV7-6	TRBJ2-1	.	TGTGCCAGCAGCTTAGACCCAGATGTCTCCCATGAGCAGTTCTTC	CASSLDPDVSHEQFF
.	TRBV5-3	TRBJ1-3	.	TGTGCCAGAAGCTCTCCTCCCGGAAACACCATATATTTT	CARSSPPGNTIYF
many	TRBV6-2/TRBV6-3	TRBJ2-5	.	TGTGCCAGCAGTTCCCCGTCGGGGCGAGAGACCCAGTACTTC	CASSSPSGRETQYF
many	TRBV27	TRBJ1-2	.	TGTGCCAGCAGGGTCAGGGATGGTATTTCTGGCTACACCTTC	CASRVRDGISGYTF
.	TRBV11-3	TRBJ2-6	TRBD1	TGTGCCAGCAGCACACACCACTCCGACAGGGGAGTCACTGGGGCCAACGTCCTGACTTTC	CASSTHHSDRGVTGANVLTF
many	TRBV5-6	TRBJ1-5	TRBD1	TGTGCCAGCAGCTTGGGACCAACAGGGGGCAGCCAGCCCCAGCATTTT	CASSLGPTGGSQPQHF
many	TRBV27	TRBJ1-1	.	TGTGCCAGCAGTTTCCATCCGCCCCCTTGGCAGCCTAGAAGGGACACTGAAGCTTTCTTT	CASSFHPPPWQPRRDTEAFF
many	TRBV29-1	TRBJ2-3	.	TGCAGCGTGTACGTTACAGATACGCAGTATTTT	CSVYVTDTQYF
many	TRBV11-2	TRBJ2-1	.	TGTGCCAGCAGCTTTCTGGACAGCGAGCAGTTCTTC	CASSFLDSEQFF
many	TRBV29-1	TRBJ2-3	.	TGCAGCGTTCCGACTAGTTCAAATACGCAGTATTTT	CSVPTSSNTQYF
many	TRBV20-1	TRBJ2-7	TRBD2	TGCAGTGCTAGACAGGATAATAGCGGGAGTTACGAGCAGTACTTC	CSARQDNSGSYEQYF
many	TRBV29-1	TRBJ2-1	.	TGCAGCGCCTACGCGAGGGGACCGCTGATGTACAATGAGCAGTTCTTC	CSAYARGPLMYNEQFF
many	TRBV7-2	TRBJ2-1	TRBD2	TGTGCCAGCAGCTCACACCTAGCGGGAAGGAGGGGTGAGCAGTTCTTC	CASSSHLAGRRGEQFF
.	TRBV20-1	TRBJ2-7	TRBD1	TGCAGTGCTAGGAGGGACAGGGTCTACGAGCAGTACTTC	CSARRDRVYEQYF
.	TRBV29-1	TRBJ1-1	.	TGCAGCGTCGCACAGGGTATCGCTGAAGCTTTCTTT	CSVAQGIAEAFF
few	TRBV9	TRBJ2-3	TRBD2	TGTGCCAGCAGCGTAGATTCTAGCGGGTCCGCAGATACGCAGTATTTT	CASSVDSSGSADTQYF
.	TRBV6-2/TRBV6-3	TRBJ2-5	TRBD1	TGTGCCAGCAGTTACTCCGGGACAGGGAAGGTGGAGACCCAGTACTTC	CASSYSGTGKVETQYF
.	TRBV10-3	TRBJ1-6	TRBD1	TGTGCCACCCAGGGGGAATCGAATTCACCCCTCCACTTT	CATQGESNSPLHF
many	TRBV12-3/TRBV12-4	TRBJ2-2	.	TGTGCCAGCAGTTTCGGCAGGGGTCATGGGGAGCTGTTTTTT	CASSFGRGHGELFF
many	TRBV9	TRBJ2-7	.	TGTGCCAGCAGCGTAGATCCGGGCTCCTACGAGCAGTACTTC	CASSVDPGSYEQYF
many	TRBV29-1	TRBJ1-1	.	TGCAGCGGAGGGGCCAGGAGGGGTACTGAAGCTTTCTTT	CSGGARRGTEAFF
.	TRBV5-1	TRBJ1-1	TRBD1	TGCGCCAGCAGCTCATCAGGACAGGGGGCGAACACTGAAGCTTTCTTT	CASSSSGQGANTEAFF
.	TRBV7-9	TRBJ1-5	.	TGTGCCAGCAGCCCCGGGGATCAGCCCCAGCATTTT	CASSPGDQPQHF
many	TRBV5-1	TRBJ2-3	TRBD1	TGCGCCAGCAGCCGTTCAGGGGGCGCGACGGATACGCAGTATTTT	CASSRSGGATDTQYF
.	TRBV6-5	TRBJ2-1	.	TGTGCCAGCACAAAGCAGAATGAGCAGTTCTTC	CASTKQNEQFF
many	TRBV10-3	TRBJ1-2	.	TGTGCCATCAGTGGGCCCGGGCCAGAATCGTATGGCTACACCTTC	CAISGPGPESYGYTF
many	TRBV3-1	TRBJ2-1	.	TGTGCCAGCAGCCAAGATCGACAATACAATGAGCAGTTCTTC	CASSQDRQYNEQFF
many	TRBV6-6	TRBJ1-1	TRBD1	TGTGCCAGCAGTCCTCGGGACAGGGTCCCTGAAGCTTTCTTT	CASSPRDRVPEAFF
.	TRBV6-2/TRBV6-3	TRBJ2-1	TRBD2	TGTGCCAGCAGTTCCCCCCTCAGGCCCAGCGGGAGGGATGAGCAGTTCTTC	CASSSPLRPSGRDEQFF
few	TRBV7-9	TRBJ2-3	TRBD2	TGTGCCAGCAGCTTAGTGACGGGAGGGGGCACAGATACGCAGTATTTT	CASSLVTGGGTDTQYF
many	TRBV6-2/TRBV6-3	TRBJ1-5	.	TGTGCCAGCATGGATTCTAATCAGCCCCAGCATTTT	CASMDSNQPQHF
many	TRBV11-2	TRBJ1-1	.	TGTGCCAGCAGCTTAGGGGTTCTAAGGGCTTTCTTT	CASSLGVLRAFF
few	TRBV18	TRBJ1-2	TRBD1	TGTGCCAGCTCACCCCCCCGACAGGGGAGTGGGGGCTACACCTTC	CASSPPRQGSGGYTF
many	TRBV11-2	TRBJ2-1	TRBD2	TGTGCCAGCAGCTCCCCACGGACTAGCGGGAGGGCCAAGCAGTTCTTC	CASSSPRTSGRAKQFF
.	TRBV2	TRBJ1-2	.	TGTGCCAGCAGCGCTGTCCCGTATGGCTACACCTTC	CASSAVPYGYTF
many	TRBV20-1	TRBJ2-1	TRBD2	TGCAGTGCTAGAGTAGCGGGAGGGCCCAGCAATGAGCAGTTCTTC	CSARVAGGPSNEQFF
many	TRBV2	TRBJ2-1	.	TGTGCCAGCAGTGAATTCCCCCACCCGGCTGAGCAGTTCTTC	CASSEFPHPAEQFF
many	TRBV29-1	TRBJ2-5	.	TGCAGCGTACGGGGGACGGAGGAGACCCAGTACTTC	CSVRGTEETQYF
.	TRBV9	TRBJ2-3	.	TGTGCCAGCAGCGTAGCTGCTGCAGGATCAGAAACGCAGTATTTT	CASSVAAAGSETQYF
few	TRBV14	TRBJ2-3	.	TGTGCCAGCAGTCAACCCGCTAGCACAGATACGCAGTATTTT	CASSQPASTDTQYF
.	TRBV30	TRBJ1-5	.	TGTACCTGGAGTCCCCCCGTATTCCCCAATCAGCCCCAGCATTTT	CTWSPPVFPNQPQHF
many	TRBV4-1	TRBJ2-1	TRBD1	TGCGCCAGCAGCCCCGGGGACAGGCGCCCGGGGAATGAGCAGTTCTTC	CASSPGDRRPGNEQFF
many	TRBV6-6	TRBJ2-3	TRBD2	TGTGCCAGCAGTTACTTCGGACTAGCGGGAGATACGCAGTATTTT	CASSYFGLAGDTQYF
many	TRBV12-3/TRBV12-4	TRBJ2-3	.	TGTGCCAGCAGCCTCCGCGGGAGCACAGATACGCAGTATTTT	CASSLRGSTDTQYF
.	TRBV20-1	TRBJ2-1	TRBD2	TGCAGTGCTAGGGGACTAGCGGAAGAGCAGTTCTTC	CSARGLAEEQFF